One and the same sample provided the 16 T cell receptor beta chains below, sequenced in a study of T cell repertoires in breast cancer. Paired alpha-beta TCRs of CD8+ T cells were analyzed by expanded emulsion RT-PCR. Unpaired genes were suppressed by blocking oligonucleotides during a second nested PCR. MiXCR, applied by TCRdb to the emulsion pairing reads, yields one record per CDR3 protein. The sample includes roughly 40,000 distinct CDR3 sequences, under 60% of them seen just once. The source material was CD8+ T cells. All receptors derive from a pool of human donors with breast cancer or a healthy control (not recorded which).

The CDR3 region is CSARGWMELNEQFF. DNA of the CDR3: TGCAGTGCTAGAGGATGGATGGAATTAAATGAGCAGTTCTTC. The chain has TRBV20-1 and TRBJ2-1; D remains ambiguous. Germline V gene lookup returns CDR1 DFQATT and CDR2 SNEGSKA (reference sequence). Trimming shortened V by 1 base and J by 7 bases, and 14 bases separated the two germline ends. The CDR3 totals 14 residues.

This clonotype showed up just a few times. V and J are TRBV20-1 and TRBJ1-6; possible D gene TRBD1, 5 bases. Per germline, CDR1 DFQATT and CDR2 SNEGSKA (reference sequence). V shed 1 base and J shed 5 bases, with 9 bases lying between them. The CDR3 runs 14 residues. CDR3 bases: TGCAGTGCTAGAGTCGGAGGGGATAATTCACCCCTCCACTTT. It yields the protein CSARVGGDNSPLHF.

This chain joins TRBV19 and TRBJ1-6; maybe TRBD1 (5 bases). This CDR3 contains 14 residues. The V gene lost 5 bases and the J gene lost 6 bases, with 11 bases spanning the gap. Germline CDR1 and CDR2: LNHDA and SQIVND (reference sequence). For the CDR3, the DNA is TGTGCCAGTAGTCTCAGGGAGGGTAATTCACCCCTCCACTTT. As protein: CASSLREGNSPLHF.

This clonotype has only a few counts. The chain combines TRBV7-7 with TRBJ2-7; 7 positions agree with TRBD2. With V trimmed by 3 bases and J by 7 bases, 9 bases remained unmatched. CDR3 length equals 14 residues. Germline V gene data show CDR1 as SSHAT and CDR2 as FNYEAQ (reference sequence). The CDR3 loop reads CASSFSGTTGEQYF. The DNA of the CDR3 is TGTGCCAGCAGCTTCAGCGGGACTACGGGAGAGCAGTACTTC.

The genes are TRBV7-2 and TRBJ1-1; the D gene is possibly TRBD1 (6 bases). There are 13 residues in the CDR3. Germline CDR1 SGHTA, CDR2 FQGNSA. The V end lost 4 bases, the J end lost 10 bases, and 16 bases lay between the germline ends. The DNA for the CDR3 is TGTGCCAGCAGCTCGTACAGGGCCAGGGTAGCTTTCTTT. This gives the protein CASSSYRARVAFF.

The rearrangement links TRBV6-2 or TRBV6-3 to TRBJ1-2; D might be TRBD1 (6 bases). There are 15 residues in the CDR3. Trimming took off 7 bases at V and 5 bases at J, with 20 bases between the two ends. Germline CDR1 reads MNHEY; CDR2 reads SVGEGT. The CDR3 sequence: CASIAGGQNLYGYTF. As DNA, the CDR3 is TGTGCCAGCATTGCCGGGGGACAAAACCTTTATGGCTACACCTTC.

The chain employs TRBV6-1 and TRBJ2-5; D unresolved. The CDR3 consists of 11 residues. Trimming removed 5 bases from V and 2 bases from J, with 3 bases in between. Looked up from germline, CDR1 is MNHNS and CDR2 is SASEGT. DNA of the CDR3: TGTGCCAGCAGTTATCAAGAGACCCAGTACTTC. This gives the protein CASSYQETQYF.

The rearrangement links TRBV7-3 to TRBJ2-2; no clear D. Germline V CDR1 and CDR2: SGHTA, FQGTGA. There are 14 residues in the CDR3. V gave up 2 bases and J gave up 7 bases, with 11 bases separating them. The CDR3 DNA reads TGTGCCAGCAGCTTAGGGGTTTCAGGCGGGGAGCTGTTTTTT. It yields the protein CASSLGVSGGELFF.

Turning to this clonotype: This may be a read error, as it is one base from a much larger clone. The V gene is TRBV12-5, the J gene TRBJ2-1; 7 bases line up with TRBD2. Trimming cost V 2 bases and J 11 bases; bases outside gene matches: 9. CDR3 length: 14 residues. The V gene's germline CDR1 is LGHNT and CDR2 FRNRAP. This CDR3 is CASGLFSRGIKQFF. As DNA, the CDR3 is TGTGCTAGTGGTTTGTTCTCGCGGGGGATTAAGCAGTTCTTC. Variable domain in full (rest from reference TRBV12-5 and TRBJ2-1): DARVTQTPRHKVTEMGQEVTMRCQPILGHNTVFWYRQTMMQGLELLAYFRNRAPLDDSGMPKDRFSAEMPDATLATLKIQPSEPRDSAVYFCASGLFSRGIKQFFGPGTRLTVL.

V and J are TRBV9 and TRBJ1-1, with a possible D match to TRBD1 (5 bases). The CDR3 is 13 amino acids. In germline, CDR1 is SGDLS, CDR2 YYNGEE. V was shortened by 6 bases and J by 4 bases, with 13 bases between the two germline ends. CDR3 sequence (DNA): TGTGCCAGCACCCGGGGGAGTTCCACTGAAGCTTTCTTT. The encoded protein is CASTRGSSTEAFF.

This clonotype was recorded once. This chain connects TRBV20-1 to TRBJ2-5, with D maybe TRBD1 (5 bases). The CDR3 length is 13 residues. Per germline, CDR1 DFQATT and CDR2 SNEGSKA (reference sequence). V lost 3 bases and J 4 bases, leaving 12 bases between the germline ends. The CDR3 spells CSARGRNRETQYF. The CDR3 DNA is TGCAGTGCTAGGGGGCGGAATCGAGAGACCCAGTACTTC.

The chain combines TRBV5-1 with TRBJ2-1; D is ambiguous. Germline-derived CDR1 and CDR2 are SGHRS and YFSETQ. The CDR3 has 13 amino acids. V lost 3 bases to trimming and J lost 8 bases, with 12 bases between them. CDR3 nucleotides: TGCGCCAGCAGCTCCGGCGGCGTCCATGAGCAGTTCTTC. As protein: CASSSGGVHEQFF.

The CDR3 nucleotides are TGTGCCAGCAGTGAATTCTTAGCGGGGGTGACGCCCGGGGAGCTGTTTTTT. Residues: CASSEFLAGVTPGELFF. The rearrangement joins TRBV6-1 to TRBJ2-2, with 9 bases aligning to TRBD2. This CDR3 contains 17 residues. Germline V lookup: CDR1 MNHNS, CDR2 SASEGT. The V and J ends lost 2 bases and 6 bases, in that order; junction bases with no gene match: 10.

This clonotype was observed many times. V gene TRBV20-1 combines with J gene TRBJ2-7, with TRBD2 matching 10 bases. Germline assignment: CDR1 DFQATT and CDR2 SNEGSKA (reference sequence). V lost 6 bases to trimming and J lost 6 bases; unmatched junction nucleotides: 11. The CDR3 runs 14 residues. For the CDR3, the DNA is TGCAGTGCAAGAACCGGGACTAGCGTTGGCGAGCAGTACTTC. Residues: CSARTGTSVGEQYF.

This sequence joins TRBV20-1 and TRBJ1-2; D is unresolved. Trimming removed 0 bases from V and 0 bases from J, with 14 bases in between. The CDR3 consists of 16 residues. CDR1 is DFQATT and CDR2 is SNEGSKA in the germline V gene (reference sequence). The CDR3 nucleotides read TGCAGTGCTAGAGATCTAGAGGATTTCTCTAACTATGGCTACACCTTC. Encoded protein: CSARDLEDFSNYGYTF.

This chain uses TRBV7-2 with TRBJ1-1; no definite D call. V lost 3 bases and J 3 bases, leaving 8 bases between the germline ends. Germline-derived CDR1 and CDR2 are SGHTA and FQGNSA. The CDR3 is 13 amino acids. CDR3 loop: CASSFGTYTEAFF. DNA for the CDR3: TGTGCCAGCAGCTTTGGCACATACACTGAAGCTTTCTTT.